The 10 T cell receptor beta chains listed next were all sequenced from one sample in a study of blood T cell repertoires in COVID-19. Here immunoSEQ multiplex PCR was the method, and the copy in TCRdb shows in-frame clones only, minus some. The table has approximately 170,000 clones, more than 75% seen once; the top ten hold around 5%. What was sequenced was peripheral blood. The receptors here all came from a man aged 18 to 35 with COVID-19, enrolled during active disease.

V gene TRBV5-4 combines with J gene TRBJ2-1; D is possibly TRBD2 (6 bases). Germline CDR1 is SGHNT and CDR2 is YYREEE (reference sequence). This CDR3 is 13 amino acids long. Trimming left V 1 base short and J 10 bases short, with 12 bases between. CDR3 amino acids: CASSLFSGVEQFF. The CDR3 region has the DNA TGTGCCAGCAGCTTGTTTTCGGGAGTAGAGCAGTTCTTC.

The genes are TRBV4-3 and TRBJ1-2; D is uncertain. Germline CDR1 is LGHNA and CDR2 is YSLEER. Trimming shortened V by 0 bases and J by 7 bases, and 9 bases separated the two germline ends. The CDR3 is made up of 13 amino acids. The CDR3 DNA reads as TGCGCCAGCAGCCAAGACCCCTATGGTGGCTACACCTTC. Its translation: CASSQDPYGGYTF.

V usage is TRBV28 and J usage is TRBJ1-1; D may be TRBD1 (5 bases). This CDR3 is 15 amino acids long. The V gene's germline CDR1 is MDHEN and CDR2 SYDVKM. Trimming shortened V by 6 bases and J by 2 bases, and 16 bases separated the two germline ends. CDR3 in amino acids: CASRGGGDGNTEAFF. The DNA of the CDR3 is TGTGCCAGCAGGGGGGGTGGGGACGGAAACACTGAAGCTTTCTTT.

This clone was detected only once. The genes are TRBV19 and TRBJ1-2; D is uncertain. This CDR3 is built from 15 residues. Germline V gene data show CDR1 as LNHDA and CDR2 as SQIVND (reference sequence). V shed 8 bases and J shed 8 bases, with 24 bases lying between them. The CDR3 protein is CASAPGSALIGGYTF. The CDR3 coding sequence is TGTGCCAGTGCCCCCGGGAGTGCATTGATAGGCGGCTACACCTTC.

This clone was seen a handful of times. V and J are TRBV19 and TRBJ1-2; the match to TRBD1 covers 7 bases. The CDR3 contains 15 residues. CDR1 is LNHDA and CDR2 is SQIVND in the germline V gene (reference sequence). J was trimmed by 8 bases and V by 3 bases; bases with no gene match: 12. DNA for the CDR3: TGTGCCAGTAGTATGGCGCTACAGGGGTCGGGCGGCTACACCTTC. This sequence encodes CASSMALQGSGGYTF.

The J gene is TRBJ2-7, the V gene TRBV6-2 or TRBV6-3, with TRBD1 as a possible D gene (6 bases). Germline CDR1 reads MNHEY; CDR2 reads SVGEGT. The V end was cut by 2 bases, the J end by 10 bases, with 27 bases between. This CDR3 contains 17 residues. The CDR3 sequence: CASSYLTKRGGIQAQYF. CDR3 nucleotide sequence: TGTGCCAGCAGTTACCTTACCAAACGAGGGGGAATACAAGCACAGTACTTC.

The gene calls are TRBV6-5 and TRBJ1-5, with TRBD1 as a possible D gene (6 bases). Germline CDR1 and CDR2: MNHEY and SVGAGI. The CDR3 is made up of 15 amino acids. V lost 4 bases, J lost 1 base, and 11 bases lay in between. CDR3 nucleotides: TGTGCCAGCAGTTCCACGACAGGAAGCAATCAGCCCCAGCATTTT. Amino acids: CASSSTTGSNQPQHF.

The chain links TRBV7-2 to TRBJ1-2; weak D call: TRBD1 (5 bases). V was shortened by 1 base and J by 2 bases, with 11 bases between the two germline ends. The CDR3 sequence is 15 residues long. Germline CDR1 SGHTA, CDR2 FQGNSA. The CDR3 spells CASSLGGRSNYGYTF. The DNA for the CDR3 is TGTGCCAGCAGCTTAGGGGGCAGGTCGAACTATGGCTACACCTTC.

A single count supports this clone. The V and J genes are TRBV11-2 and TRBJ2-7; TRBD2 is a possible D gene (6 bases). CDR1 and CDR2 (germline): SGHAT, FQNNGV. Trimming pared 3 bases from V and 1 base from J, leaving 10 bases between. The CDR3 has 14 residues. CDR3 coding DNA: TGTGCCAGCAGCTTTGGGACTGCTTCCTACGAGCAGTACTTC. Protein product: CASSFGTASYEQYF.

This clone was recorded only once. The chain links TRBV7-2 to TRBJ2-1; 11 bases align to TRBD2. The CDR3 covers 18 residues. Looked up from germline, CDR1 is SGHTA and CDR2 is FQGNSA. V lost 1 base to trimming and J lost 4 bases; unmatched junction nucleotides: 9. The CDR3 region is CASSLVRVAGGHYNEQFF. The CDR3 bases are TGTGCCAGCAGCTTAGTGAGGGTAGCGGGAGGGCATTACAATGAGCAGTTCTTC. The entire variable domain, with the rest obtained from reference TRBV7-2 and TRBJ2-1, is as follows: GAGVSQSPSNKVTEKGKDVELRCDPISGHTALYWYRQSLGQGLEFLIYFQGNSAPDKSGLPSDRFSAERTGGSVSTLTIQRTQQEDSAVYLCASSLVRVAGGHYNEQFFGPGTRLTVL.